This T cell receptor (beta chain) was sequenced during a study of blood T cell repertoires in COVID-19. Study-wide background: PBMCs, B-cell-depleted T cells, or T cells were the source of the cDNA or gDNA that made up the material.

CDR1 is SGHRS, CDR2 YFSETQ, per germline. This CDR3 contains 14 residues. V lost 4 bases, J lost 3 bases, and 4 bases stayed unmatched. How the authors handled the data: Amplification with reference gene primers provided the estimates of nucleated cell counts. Produced via immunoSEQ multiplex PCR; TCRdb's table is partial and in-frame only. D and trimming were read from the DNA, whereas the V and J calls and clone size are those reported in that table. Here the sample spans fewer than 250,000 clones, approximately 83% being singletons. V gene TRBV5-1 combines with J gene TRBJ2-7; TRBD2 matches at 10 bases. The sequence was collected from a middle-aged woman with acute COVID-19. Sequencing input: PBMCs or T cells enriched from blood (not recorded which). This chain's CDR3 is CASSPWTSGYEQYF. CDR3 bases: TGCGCCAGCAGCCCCTGGACTAGCGGCTACGAGCAGTACTTC. Complete variable domain (other parts from reference TRBV5-1 and TRBJ2-7): KAGVTQTPRYLIKTRGQQVTLSCSPISGHRSVSWYQQTPGQGLQFLFEYFSETQRNKGNFPGRFSGRQFSNSRSEMNVSTLELGDSALYLCASSPWTSGYEQYFGPGTRLTVT.